Sequencing of this T cell receptor beta chain was carried out in a study of blood T cell repertoires in COVID-19. For the study at large: Acute and convalescent COVID-19 samples came from the United States, Italy and Spain. T cells, B-cell-depleted T cells, or PBMCs provided the cDNA or gDNA that served as material.

This clone has only one observation. Trimming took 3 bases from V and 1 from J, leaving 16 bases between them. This CDR3 region has 16 residues. The germline V gene encodes CDR1 SNHLY and CDR2 FYNNEI. In the study's own analysis: Amplifying reference gene primers gave estimates of nucleated cell counts. The assay was immunoSEQ multiplex PCR, and TCRdb's table has in-frame clones only and misses some. V, J and clone size reflect that table, while D and trimming were determined from the DNA. The sample carries about 65,000 clones, about 93% recorded once. The sequenced sample was peripheral blood. The source of this sequence is a man aged 65 to 79 with active COVID-19. The chain uses TRBV2 and TRBJ2-7, with a possible D match to TRBD1 (6 bases). The CDR3 nucleotides are TGTGCCAGCAGTGAGAGTGGGGGCAAGGCGTCCTACGAGCAGTACTTC. Protein product: CASSESGGKASYEQYF.